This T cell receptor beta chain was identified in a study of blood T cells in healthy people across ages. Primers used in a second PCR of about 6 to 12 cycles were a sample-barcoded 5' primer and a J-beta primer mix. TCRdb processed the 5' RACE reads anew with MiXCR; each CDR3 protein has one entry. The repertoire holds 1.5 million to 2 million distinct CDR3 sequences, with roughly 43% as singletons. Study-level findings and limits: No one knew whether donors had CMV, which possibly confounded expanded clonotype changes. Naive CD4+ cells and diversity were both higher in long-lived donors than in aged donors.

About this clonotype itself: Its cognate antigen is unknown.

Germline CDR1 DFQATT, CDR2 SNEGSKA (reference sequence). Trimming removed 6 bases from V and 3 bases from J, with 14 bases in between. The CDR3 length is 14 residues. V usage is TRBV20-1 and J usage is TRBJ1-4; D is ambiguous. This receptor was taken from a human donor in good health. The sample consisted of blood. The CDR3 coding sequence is TGCAGTGCCCCCCTTGACCGTTCTAATGAAAAACTGTTTTTT. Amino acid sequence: CSAPLDRSNEKLFF.